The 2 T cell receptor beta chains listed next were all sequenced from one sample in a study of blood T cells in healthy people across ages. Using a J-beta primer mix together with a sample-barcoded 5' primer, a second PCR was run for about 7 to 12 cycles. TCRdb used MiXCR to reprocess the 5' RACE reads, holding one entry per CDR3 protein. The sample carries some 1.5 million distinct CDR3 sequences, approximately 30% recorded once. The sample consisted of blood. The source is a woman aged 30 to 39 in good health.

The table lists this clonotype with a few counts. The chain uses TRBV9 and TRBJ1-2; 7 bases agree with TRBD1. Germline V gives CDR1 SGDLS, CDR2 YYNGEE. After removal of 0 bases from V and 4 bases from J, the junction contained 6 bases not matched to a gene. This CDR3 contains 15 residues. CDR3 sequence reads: CASSVGDRSLYGYTF. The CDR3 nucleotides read TGTGCCAGCAGCGTAGGGGACAGATCACTCTATGGCTACACCTTC.

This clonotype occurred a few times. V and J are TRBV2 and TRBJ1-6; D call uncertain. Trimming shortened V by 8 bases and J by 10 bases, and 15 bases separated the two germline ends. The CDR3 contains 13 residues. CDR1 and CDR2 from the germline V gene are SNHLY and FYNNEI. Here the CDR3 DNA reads TGTGCCAGCTGTCTCACGAACGGGTCACCCCTCCACTTT. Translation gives CASCLTNGSPLHF.